This TCR beta chain is from a study of cytomegalovirus exposure and HLA in healthy donors. Amplification used 60 Vbeta primers and 13 Jbeta primers. Sequenced by immunoSEQ multiplex PCR; TCRdb stores in-frame clones only, minus some. This sample's clone table lists some 76,000 clones. Study results and limitations: Trimming of TCR beta V- and J-genes showed a link, identified in a later analysis, to a missense DCLRE1C variant.

As regards this clone: Its matching antigen is unknown.

Germline CDR1 reads MNHNY; CDR2 reads SVGAGI (reference sequence). The V gene lost 3 bases and the J gene lost 4 bases, with 15 bases spanning the gap. The CDR3 spans 15 residues. The TCR originated in a boy aged 5 to 17 in good health and CMV-seronegative. This chain joins TRBV6-6 and TRBJ1-2, with D tentatively TRBD1 (5 bases). Sequencing input: PBMCs. CDR3 loop: CASSYESRDGYGYTF. CDR3 DNA: TGTGCCAGCAGTTATGAGTCCAGGGATGGCTATGGCTACACCTTC.